One sample yielded the 30 T cell receptor beta chains listed below, sequenced in a study of shared clonotypes between healthy human individuals. Measured with immunoSEQ multiplex PCR; TCRdb has only the in-frame clones, and not every one. The repertoire holds 490,000 or so clones, with around three quarters as singletons. The sample consisted of PBMCs. The receptors originated from a woman between 35 and 50 years old in good health. Some clones in this sample may be carry-over from other donors' samples.

The V and J genes are TRBV28 and TRBJ2-2; D ambiguous. The V end lost 5 bases, the J end lost 7 bases, and 8 bases lay between the germline ends. CDR3 size: 12 residues. CDR1 and CDR2 from the germline V gene are MDHEN and SYDVKM. The CDR3 coding sequence is TGTGCCAGCAGTACCCAAAGCGGGGAGCTGTTTTTT. Translation gives CASSTQSGELFF.

This sequence joins TRBV2 and TRBJ1-5; possibly TRBD1 for D (5 bases). The V end was cut by 5 bases, the J end by 6 bases, with 14 bases between. This CDR3 is 14 amino acids long. CDR1 SNHLY and CDR2 FYNNEI come from the germline V gene. In nucleotides, the CDR3 is TGTGCCAGCAGTTATGCAGGGCTCGGTCAGCCCCAGCATTTT. This sequence encodes CASSYAGLGQPQHF.

In this sample, this clone turned up once. The chain is built from TRBV28 and TRBJ1-5, with D tentatively TRBD1 (6 bases). Trimming removed 3 bases at V and 2 bases at J, with 20 bases between. The CDR3 consists of 18 residues. The germline CDR1 and CDR2 sequences are MDHEN and SYDVKM. The CDR3 nucleotides are TGTGCCAGCAGTTTCCCCCCCAGGGGAGTCAAGGGCAATCAGCCCCAGCATTTT. As protein: CASSFPPRGVKGNQPQHF.

This chain connects TRBV2 to TRBJ1-1; D is uncertain. The ends were cut back, 1 base at V and 4 bases at J, with 7 bases in the middle. The CDR3 is made up of 13 amino acids. Germline CDR1 and CDR2: SNHLY and FYNNEI. Written as DNA, the CDR3 is TGTGCCAGCAGTGAAGGGTGGGGCACTGAAGCTTTCTTT. This gives the protein CASSEGWGTEAFF. The whole variable domain, filled in from reference TRBV2 and TRBJ1-1, reads EPEVTQTPSHQVTQMGQEVILRCVPISNHLYFYWYRQILGQKVEFLVSFYNNEISEKSEIFDDQFSVERPDGSNFTLKIRSTKLEDSAMYFCASSEGWGTEAFFGQGTRLTVV.

This clone was recorded only once. The chain combines TRBV7-9 with TRBJ2-7; TRBD1 aligns across 9 bases. CDR1 is SEHNR, CDR2 FQNEAQ, per germline (reference sequence). V gave up 3 bases and J gave up 3 bases; unmatched junction bases: 12. The CDR3 has 17 residues. Here the CDR3 reads CASSFGQGTPEGYEQYF. The DNA of the CDR3 is TGTGCCAGCAGCTTTGGACAGGGGACTCCTGAGGGCTACGAGCAGTACTTC.

The chain combines TRBV11-2 with TRBJ2-1, with TRBD2 identical over 10 bases. After removal of 5 bases from V and 5 bases from J, the junction contained 6 bases not matched to a gene. The CDR3 loop spans 15 amino acids. Germline CDR1 reads SGHAT; CDR2 reads FQNNGV. CDR3 sequence: CASSEGTSVNNEQFF. The CDR3 DNA is TGTGCCAGCAGCGAGGGGACTAGCGTAAACAATGAGCAGTTCTTC.

The rearrangement links TRBV5-6 to TRBJ2-7, with D tentatively TRBD1 (5 bases). The V end was cut by 0 bases, the J end by 1 base, with 11 bases between. CDR3 length: 15 amino acids. In germline, CDR1 is SGHDT, CDR2 YYEEEE. CDR3 loop: CASSLEGVKSYEQYF. The CDR3 coding sequence is TGTGCCAGCAGCTTGGAAGGGGTTAAGTCCTACGAGCAGTACTTC.

The V and J genes are TRBV10-3 and TRBJ1-1; D gene uncertain. Trimming removed 0 bases at V and 4 bases at J, with 15 bases between. Germline V CDR1 and CDR2: ENHRY, SYGVKD. This CDR3 has 16 amino acids. The CDR3 here is CAISESNAARGTEAFF. The CDR3 DNA sequence: TGTGCCATCAGTGAGTCGAATGCGGCGCGGGGCACTGAAGCTTTCTTT.

The chain combines TRBV5-1 with TRBJ2-5, with 8 bases that match TRBD2. The CDR3 covers 14 residues. The germline V gene encodes CDR1 SGHRS and CDR2 YFSETQ. Trimming cost V 5 bases and J 5 bases; bases outside gene matches: 8. This CDR3 is CASRIQAGEETQYF. For the CDR3, the DNA is TGCGCCAGCAGAATTCAAGCGGGAGAGGAGACCCAGTACTTC. Full variable domain (outside the CDR3, taken from reference TRBV5-1 and TRBJ2-5): KAGVTQTPRYLIKTRGQQVTLSCSPISGHRSVSWYQQTPGQGLQFLFEYFSETQRNKGNFPGRFSGRQFSNSRSEMNVSTLELGDSALYLCASRIQAGEETQYFGPGTRLLVL.

The chain is built from TRBV5-1 and TRBJ2-2; D unresolved. The CDR3 contains 16 residues. Germline V gene lookup returns CDR1 SGHRS and CDR2 YFSETQ. The V gene lost 0 bases and the J gene lost 3 bases, with 12 bases spanning the gap. The CDR3 spells CASSLDRPGHTGELFF. The DNA for the CDR3 is TGCGCCAGCAGCTTGGACCGGCCTGGACACACCGGGGAGCTGTTTTTT.

The chain is built from TRBV25-1 and TRBJ1-2, with D unresolved. The CDR3 sequence is 15 residues long. Germline CDR1 MGHDK, CDR2 SYGVNS. V lost 1 base to trimming and J lost 1 base, with 10 bases between them. CDR3 amino acids: CASSEFGENNYGYTF. Here the CDR3 DNA reads TGTGCCAGCAGTGAATTCGGAGAAAATAACTATGGCTACACCTTC.

The gene calls are TRBV29-1 and TRBJ1-2, with TRBD1 identical over 7 bases. V dropped 7 bases and J dropped 5; count of bases not matched to a gene: 10. Germline V gives CDR1 SQVTM, CDR2 ANQGSEA. This CDR3 has 13 residues. The CDR3 DNA reads as TGCAGCGCCTTGACAGGGTGGGAATATGGCTACACCTTC. This translates into CSALTGWEYGYTF.

This chain joins TRBV2 and TRBJ1-4; D possibly corresponds to TRBD1 (5 bases). Germline V gene lookup returns CDR1 SNHLY and CDR2 FYNNEI. V was cut by 4 bases and J by 4 bases, with 13 bases left in between. CDR3 length: 15 residues. CDR3 DNA: TGTGCCAGCAGTGTCGCAGGGTTGGGTAATGAAAAACTGTTTTTT. Translation: CASSVAGLGNEKLFF.

V gene TRBV7-3 combines with J gene TRBJ2-1; TRBD2 agrees at 9 bases. After removal of 3 bases from V and 7 bases from J, the junction contained 16 bases not matched to a gene. The CDR3 runs 18 residues. Germline assignment: CDR1 SGHTA and CDR2 FQGTGA. CDR3 loop: CASSFAGGRAEGANEQFF. The CDR3 nucleotides read TGTGCCAGCAGCTTCGCCGGCGGGAGGGCCGAAGGTGCGAATGAGCAGTTCTTC.

The V and J genes are TRBV9 and TRBJ2-7; no clear D. CDR3 length equals 15 residues. Trimming left V 0 bases short and J 3 bases short, with 13 bases between. From germline, CDR1 is SGDLS and CDR2 YYNGEE. CDR3: CASSVDAKAFYEQYF. In nucleotides, the CDR3 is TGTGCCAGCAGCGTAGATGCGAAAGCTTTCTACGAGCAGTACTTC.

V usage is TRBV11-2 and J usage is TRBJ2-4; D is perhaps TRBD1 (6 bases). The CDR3 loop spans 16 amino acids. Trimming cost V 3 bases and J 4 bases, with 16 bases left between them. The germline V gene has CDR1 SGHAT and CDR2 FQNNGV. CDR3 residues: CASSFATGQSKNIQYF. The CDR3 DNA is TGTGCCAGCAGCTTCGCAACCGGACAGAGTAAAAACATTCAGTACTTC.

The rearrangement uses TRBV6-4 and TRBJ2-3; D is perhaps TRBD2 (6 bases). V was cut by 2 bases and J by 4 bases, with 13 bases left in between. The germline gives CDR1 MRHNA, CDR2 SNTAGT. The CDR3 is 15 residues long. In nucleotides, the CDR3 is TGTGCCAGCAGTGACGGGGCGGGAAGCGCAGATACGCAGTATTTT. Translation gives CASSDGAGSADTQYF.

The rearrangement uses TRBV4-1 and TRBJ2-7, with 9 bases identical to TRBD1. The germline gives CDR1 MGHRA, CDR2 YSYEKL. Trimming removed 1 base from V and 4 bases from J; junction bases left unmatched: 8. The CDR3 spans 16 residues. CDR3 nucleotide sequence: TGCGCCAGCAGCCAAGTCTCCGGGACAGGGAGTTACGAGCAGTACTTC. Its protein product is CASSQVSGTGSYEQYF.

The gene calls are TRBV18 and TRBJ1-5; tentative D call: TRBD1 (6 bases). Germline CDR1 KGHSH, CDR2 LQKENI. V lost 2 bases to trimming and J lost 5 bases, with 16 bases between them. The CDR3 is made up of 16 amino acids. This CDR3 is CASSPGVGGADQPQHF. The CDR3 region has the DNA TGTGCCAGCTCACCAGGGGTAGGGGGAGCGGATCAGCCCCAGCATTTT. Filled out from reference TRBV18 and TRBJ1-5, the complete variable domain reads NAGVMQNPRHLVRRRGQEARLRCSPMKGHSHVYWYRQLPEEGLKFMVYLQKENIIDESGMPKERFSAEFPKEGPSILRIQQVVRGDSAAYFCASSPGVGGADQPQHFGDGTRLSIL.

The CDR3 DNA follows: TGTGCCACCAGGGAGCCTGGGGCCAACGTCCTGACTTTC. It is translated as CATREPGANVLTF. The rearrangement joins TRBV28 to TRBJ2-6; TRBD1 or TRBD2 may be the D gene (5 bases each). The length of the CDR3 is 13 residues. V was shortened by 10 bases and J by 2 bases, with 9 bases between the two germline ends. Germline V gene sequence: CDR1 MDHEN, CDR2 SYDVKM.

This sequence joins TRBV4-1 and TRBJ1-5; D is undetermined. This CDR3 has 14 amino acids. Germline values: CDR1 MGHRA, CDR2 YSYEKL. Deletions cut 4 bases from V and 5 bases from J, with 12 bases between. CDR3 DNA: TGCGCCAGCAGCCGGGTCCCAGGCGATCAGCCCCAGCATTTT. Translating it yields CASSRVPGDQPQHF.

This clone was found a few times. Distinct nucleotide sequences in the sample also encode this CDR3. This chain links TRBV10-3 with TRBJ1-2, with D possibly matching TRBD1 (5 bases). This CDR3 spans 13 amino acids. V gave up 6 bases and J gave up 4 bases, with 12 bases separating them. Germline CDR1 and CDR2: ENHRY and SYGVKD. CDR3 sequence reads: CAISEGQSYGYTF. The CDR3 DNA sequence: TGTGCCATCAGCGAGGGGCAGAGCTATGGCTACACCTTC.

As regards this clone: Other DNA sequences in the sample encode the same CDR3. This rearrangement joins TRBV2 to TRBJ2-2, with 10 nucleotides matching TRBD1. The CDR3 is 14 amino acids. Losses at the gene ends were 8 bases for V and 3 bases for J; bases not matched to a gene: 3. Germline lookup yields CDR1 SNHLY and CDR2 FYNNEI. CDR3 loop: CASDRGRDTGELFF. CDR3 nucleotide sequence: TGTGCCAGCGACAGGGGGCGCGACACCGGGGAGCTGTTTTTT.

The chain employs TRBV2 and TRBJ1-1, with D possibly being TRBD1 (6 bases). Germline V gene sequence: CDR1 SNHLY, CDR2 FYNNEI. The CDR3 has 14 amino acids. V was pared by 8 bases and J by 1 base, with 14 bases between. The CDR3 nucleotides read TGTGCCAGCGCGCTAGACAGGAGGAACACTGAAGCTTTCTTT. Translation: CASALDRRNTEAFF.

This chain uses TRBV5-5 with TRBJ1-5; D possibly corresponds to TRBD1 (6 bases). This CDR3 has 16 residues. CDR1 and CDR2 (germline): SGHKS, YYEKEE (reference sequence). Trimming took 0 bases from V and 5 from J, leaving 15 bases between them. The CDR3 reads CASSLVPIRGDQPQHF. CDR3 nucleotide sequence: TGTGCCAGCAGCTTGGTCCCCATAAGGGGGGATCAGCCCCAGCATTTT.

This clone was observed once. V is TRBV4-1 and J is TRBJ1-2; possibly TRBD1 for D (6 bases). The CDR3 extends over 21 amino acids. Trimming shortened V by 1 base and J by 4 bases, and 31 bases separated the two germline ends. Germline-derived CDR1 and CDR2 are MGHRA and YSYEKL. The CDR3 region is CASSQVGYGGPRGELVYGYTF. The CDR3 DNA is TGCGCCAGCAGCCAAGTCGGATATGGGGGGCCCAGGGGAGAGTTGGTCTATGGCTACACCTTC.

The chain employs TRBV10-3 and TRBJ2-2; D not resolved. Trimming took off 6 bases at V and 0 bases at J, with 8 bases between the two ends. Germline-derived CDR1 and CDR2 are ENHRY and SYGVKD. This CDR3 contains 14 residues. DNA for the CDR3: TGTGCCATCAGGCAGGAACCGAACACCGGGGAGCTGTTTTTT. It codes for CAIRQEPNTGELFF.

Concerning this clone itself: Within the sample, other DNA sequences also encode this same CDR3. The V gene is TRBV6-5, the J gene TRBJ1-2; D not resolved. Trimming removed 2 bases from V and 2 bases from J, with 6 bases in between. Germline V gene sequence: CDR1 MNHEY, CDR2 SVGAGI. The CDR3 is 13 residues long. CDR3 coding DNA: TGTGCCAGCAGTTACGACCGAAACTATGGCTACACCTTC. Its protein is CASSYDRNYGYTF.

This chain uses TRBV9 with TRBJ2-3; D call uncertain. Trimming removed 1 base from V and 2 bases from J, with 14 bases in between. The CDR3 is 16 amino acids. Germline V CDR1 and CDR2: SGDLS, YYNGEE. The CDR3 protein is CASSVIDSPITDTQYF. CDR3 bases: TGTGCCAGCAGCGTAATCGACTCCCCGATCACAGATACGCAGTATTTT.

As regards this clone: A junction boundary mismatches the germline segment, possibly from a read error. This chain uses TRBV27 with TRBJ1-4; D is unclear. Germline CDR1 and CDR2: MNHEY and SMNVEV (reference sequence). There are 15 residues in the CDR3. CDR3 sequence: CASSLSLATNEKLFF. CDR3 coding DNA: TGTGCCAGCAGTCTATCTCTTGCAACTAATGAAAAACTGTTTTTT.